The subject of this entry is one T cell receptor beta chain. The V gene's germline CDR1 is LGHDT and CDR2 YNNKEL (reference sequence). The CDR3 consists of 14 residues. Trimming removed 2 bases from V and 1 base from J, with 9 bases in between. This record belongs to a study of blood T cell repertoires in COVID-19. For the study at large: Collection of acute and convalescent COVID-19 samples took place in the United States, Italy and Spain. PBMCs, B-cell-depleted T cells, or T cells were the source of the cDNA or gDNA that made up the material.

Study processing details: Using reference gene primer amplification, nucleated cell counts were estimated. Only in-frame clones appear in the TCRdb table, and some are missing; sequencing was by immunoSEQ multiplex PCR. V and J calls and clone size follow that table, whereas D and trimming were derived from the DNA. The sample carries 73,000 or so clones, about 86% recorded once. The sequence derives from a man aged 45-65 years with active COVID-19. Material: peripheral blood. The chain recombines TRBV3-1 (or the pseudogene TRBV3-2) with TRBJ2-7, with D tentatively TRBD1 (6 bases). CDR3 sequence reads: CASSQSGESYEQYF. The CDR3 coding sequence is TGTGCCAGCAGCCAATCAGGGGAGTCCTACGAGCAGTACTTC.